This T cell receptor (beta chain) was sequenced in a study of monozygotic twins with cystic fibrosis. The overall study: Libraries were built from three micrograms of fragmented DNA using around 14 PCR cycles. Study-level findings and limits: Unrelated CF individuals shared fewer identical clonotypes than monozygotic CF twins. Shared CDR3 numbers were not associated with age, concordance or severity. Co-twins had the most similar V usage for 13 of 16 pairs, J for 8.

A note on this clone: Its cognate antigen is unknown.

Some clones are missing from TCRdb's copy, which holds only in-frame ones; the method was immunoSEQ multiplex PCR. This table holds approximately 10,000 clones, 97% to 99% found once. This CDR3 has 16 residues. The V gene's germline CDR1 is MNHEY and CDR2 SMNVEV (reference sequence). V trimming: 2 bases; J trimming: 1 base; junction bases outside the gene matches: 6. The chain has TRBV27 and TRBJ2-5, with 8 bases aligning to TRBD1. Sequenced: blood. The sequence came from a girl aged 2 to 10 with cystic fibrosis. The CDR3: CASSLRTGGLQETQYF. The CDR3 nucleotides are TGTGCCAGCAGTTTACGTACAGGGGGACTCCAAGAGACCCAGTACTTC.